The rows below give T cell receptor beta chains drawn from one sample of a study of T cells after yellow fever vaccination. TCRdb processed the 5' RACE reads anew with MiXCR; each CDR3 protein has one entry. The sample has 60,000 to 85,000 distinct CDR3 sequences, approximately 6.5% seen once. The sequenced sample was CD8+ T cells sorted from PBMCs, obtained 5 to 6 days after the first yellow fever vaccination. The receptors stem from a man aged 18 to 30 who received the YFV17D yellow fever vaccine. Each CDR3 is given with its conserved first and last residue. D genes are given only for firm matches. Expanded clones get a size class; other rows say once, few or many, or leave the size out.

size: .
V: TRBV2
D: TRBD1
J: TRBJ2-3
DNA: TGTGCCAGCAGGGGGGACAGGGGATCCGGGGATACGCAGTATTTT
CDR3: CASRGDRGSGDTQYF

size: few
V: TRBV4-1
D: .
J: TRBJ2-2
DNA: TGCGCCAGCAGCCCCTCCCCCGGGGAGCTGTTTTTT
CDR3: CASSPSPGELFF

size: .
V: TRBV25-1
D: TRBD2
J: TRBJ2-3
DNA: TGTGCCAGCAAGGAGACTAGCGGTGAACCTAGCACAGATACGCAGTATTTT
CDR3: CASKETSGEPSTDTQYF

size: few
V: TRBV9
D: .
J: TRBJ2-2
DNA: TGTGCCAGCAGCGTTCAGGGTTTCACCGGGGAGCTGTTTTTT
CDR3: CASSVQGFTGELFF

size: .
V: TRBV24-1
D: TRBD1
J: TRBJ2-2
DNA: TGTGCCACCAGTGACAAGGGGACAGGGGTTGGCGGGGAGCTGTTTTTT
CDR3: CATSDKGTGVGGELFF

size: many
V: TRBV28
D: TRBD1
J: TRBJ2-7
DNA: TGTGCCAGCAGTTTCAGGGTCCGAAGGGGGCGCCCCCACGAGCAGTACTTC
CDR3: CASSFRVRRGRPHEQYF

size: .
V: TRBV5-1
D: .
J: TRBJ1-2
DNA: TGCGCCAGCAGCTTGGCCAACACCTATGGCTACACCTTC
CDR3: CASSLANTYGYTF

size: few
V: TRBV7-9
D: .
J: TRBJ1-3
DNA: TGTGCCAGCAGCTCACTCCAATTGGGAGGAAACACCATATATTTT
CDR3: CASSSLQLGGNTIYF

size: many
V: TRBV4-1
D: .
J: TRBJ1-1
DNA: TGCGCCAGCAGCCAAGGGCGACATACGAACACTGAAGCTTTCTTT
CDR3: CASSQGRHTNTEAFF

size: many
V: TRBV12-3/TRBV12-4
D: .
J: TRBJ2-2
DNA: TGTGCCAGCAGAACCCTGGGACAAGGCGGGGAGCTGTTTTTT
CDR3: CASRTLGQGGELFF

size: .
V: TRBV7-3
D: .
J: TRBJ1-1
DNA: TGTGCCAGCAGCTCCTATCGGGGTGGACTCTCGAACACTGAAGCTTTCTTT
CDR3: CASSSYRGGLSNTEAFF

size: few
V: TRBV7-9
D: .
J: TRBJ2-3
DNA: TGTGCCAGCAGCTTCAGTTACGGGGGAAGCACAGATACGCAGTATTTT
CDR3: CASSFSYGGSTDTQYF

size: .
V: TRBV9
D: .
J: TRBJ2-1
DNA: TGTGCCAGCAGCGTAGCTACCAGGAGCTCCTACAATGAGCAGTTCTTC
CDR3: CASSVATRSSYNEQFF

size: many
V: TRBV29-1
D: .
J: TRBJ2-7
DNA: TGCAGCGTTGATGAGGGGGGGATTTCCGAGCAGTACTTC
CDR3: CSVDEGGISEQYF

size: .
V: TRBV12-3/TRBV12-4
D: .
J: TRBJ1-3
DNA: TGTGCCAGCACCCTGGGGGGTGGAAACACCATATATTTT
CDR3: CASTLGGGNTIYF

size: many
V: TRBV20-1
D: .
J: TRBJ1-1
DNA: TGCACCCATTGGAGGGGAACTGAAGCTTTCTTT
CDR3: CTHWRGTEAFF

size: .
V: TRBV4-1
D: .
J: TRBJ2-7
DNA: TGCGCCAGCAGTCGCTACAGGGACAACGAGCAGTACTTC
CDR3: CASSRYRDNEQYF

size: many
V: TRBV9
D: .
J: TRBJ1-1
DNA: TGTGCCAGCAGCCCGTCGACAGAACGAACTAACACTGAAGCTTTCTTT
CDR3: CASSPSTERTNTEAFF

size: few
V: TRBV5-1
D: .
J: TRBJ2-1
DNA: TGCGCCAGCAGCTTCAGGCAGGCCTACAATGAGCAGTTCTTC
CDR3: CASSFRQAYNEQFF

size: .
V: TRBV12-3/TRBV12-4
D: TRBD1
J: TRBJ1-1
DNA: TGTGCCAGCAGCTCCGGAGACAGGGAGGGGACTGAAGCTTTCTTT
CDR3: CASSSGDREGTEAFF

size: few
V: TRBV19
D: .
J: TRBJ1-1
DNA: TGTGCCAGTAGTGTATCAGCGAACACTGAAGCTTTCTTT
CDR3: CASSVSANTEAFF

size: few
V: TRBV3-1
D: .
J: TRBJ2-1
DNA: TGTGCCAGCAGCCTTAAGGGGGGTACTTACAATGAGCAGTTCTTC
CDR3: CASSLKGGTYNEQFF

size: .
V: TRBV5-4
D: .
J: TRBJ2-3
DNA: TGTGCCAGCAGCTTGGGAGTAAGGGCCACAGATACGCAGTATTTT
CDR3: CASSLGVRATDTQYF

size: .
V: TRBV29-1
D: .
J: TRBJ2-1
DNA: TGCAGCGTTGACTTCGGGGTATCCTACAATGAGCAGTTCTTC
CDR3: CSVDFGVSYNEQFF

size: few
V: TRBV6-2/TRBV6-3
D: .
J: TRBJ2-5
DNA: TGTGCCAGCACCACCGGACCAAAGAAAGAGACCCAGTACTTC
CDR3: CASTTGPKKETQYF

size: .
V: TRBV19
D: .
J: TRBJ1-1
DNA: TGTGCCAGTAGCCCCTTGGGGGTGAACACTGAAGCTTTCTTT
CDR3: CASSPLGVNTEAFF

size: .
V: TRBV3-1
D: TRBD2
J: TRBJ2-7
DNA: TGTGCCAGCAGCCCAACGCGGAGCGGGAGCTCCTACGAGCAGTACTTC
CDR3: CASSPTRSGSSYEQYF

size: .
V: TRBV6-5
D: TRBD2
J: TRBJ2-3
DNA: TGTGCCAGCAGCGCCGGGACTAGCTATTCAGATACGCAGTATTTT
CDR3: CASSAGTSYSDTQYF

size: few
V: TRBV3-1
D: TRBD2
J: TRBJ2-5
DNA: TGTGCCAGCAGCCCCGGCACTAGCGGAGGGGAGACCCAGTACTTC
CDR3: CASSPGTSGGETQYF

size: .
V: TRBV6-2/TRBV6-3
D: .
J: TRBJ2-7
DNA: TGTGCCAGCAGGAAAGAGACAGGGCCGGAGGGGGAGCAGTACTTC
CDR3: CASRKETGPEGEQYF

size: few
V: TRBV6-1
D: .
J: TRBJ2-2
DNA: TGTGCCAGCAGTCCCCCCCCAGGGTTTGCCGGGGAGCTGTTTTTT
CDR3: CASSPPPGFAGELFF

size: .
V: TRBV11-2
D: .
J: TRBJ1-1
DNA: TGTGCCAGCAGCTCAGTCGGAGGGCGCGGTCCCACTGAAGCTTTCTTT
CDR3: CASSSVGGRGPTEAFF

size: .
V: TRBV12-3/TRBV12-4
D: .
J: TRBJ1-2
DNA: TGTGCCAGCAGTTACCCCGGGCCCTATGGCTACACCTTC
CDR3: CASSYPGPYGYTF

size: few
V: TRBV7-3
D: .
J: TRBJ2-2
DNA: TGTGCCAGCAGCTTATATCAGAGAAACACCGGGGAGCTGTTTTTT
CDR3: CASSLYQRNTGELFF

size: .
V: TRBV20-1
D: TRBD1
J: TRBJ2-6
DNA: TGCAGTGCAAGGGGACAGGGGGCGTCTGGGGCCAACGTCCTGACTTTC
CDR3: CSARGQGASGANVLTF

size: many
V: TRBV4-3
D: TRBD2
J: TRBJ2-2
DNA: TGCGCCAGCAGCCATGGACTAGCGGGGGCCGGGGAGCTGTTTTTT
CDR3: CASSHGLAGAGELFF

size: few
V: TRBV7-2
D: .
J: TRBJ2-3
DNA: TGTGCCAGTCTGGCGGGTACCCACTTCCCAGATACGCAGTATTTT
CDR3: CASLAGTHFPDTQYF